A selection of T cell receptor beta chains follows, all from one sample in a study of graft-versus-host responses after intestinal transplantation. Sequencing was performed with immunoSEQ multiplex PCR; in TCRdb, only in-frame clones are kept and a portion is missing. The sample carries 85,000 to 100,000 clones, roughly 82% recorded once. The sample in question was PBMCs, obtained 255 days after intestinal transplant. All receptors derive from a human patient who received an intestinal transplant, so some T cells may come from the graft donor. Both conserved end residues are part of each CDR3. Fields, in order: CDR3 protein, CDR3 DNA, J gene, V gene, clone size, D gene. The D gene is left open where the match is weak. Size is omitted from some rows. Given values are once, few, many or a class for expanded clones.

CASSEYKGLNTEAFF	TGTGCCAGCAGTGAATATAAAGGCCTGAACACTGAAGCTTTCTTT	TRBJ1-1	TRBV25-1	NA	NA
CASSLCTGAADYGYTF	TGTGCCAGCAGTTTATGTACAGGGGCGGCGGACTATGGCTACACCTTC	TRBJ1-2	TRBV28	NA	TRBD1
CASSQGDRFETQYF	TGTGCCAGCAGCCAAGGGGACAGGTTTGAGACCCAGTACTTC	TRBJ2-5	TRBV4-2	NA	TRBD1
CASSPQGESAEQYF	TGTGCCAGCTCACCACAGGGTGAGTCCGCCGAGCAGTACTTC	TRBJ2-7	TRBV18	few	NA
CASSRNDQRGTLQGYTF	TGTGCCAGCAGCCGAAACGATCAGCGTGGAACACTTCAAGGCTACACCTTC	TRBJ1-2	TRBV11-2	NA	NA
CASSVSLRGANVLTF	TGTGCCAGCAGCGTCAGCTTGCGTGGGGCCAACGTCCTGACTTTC	TRBJ2-6	TRBV7-8	once	NA
CASSNRRTVSNQPQHF	TGTGCCAGTAGTAATAGGAGGACTGTTAGCAATCAGCCCCAGCATTTT	TRBJ1-5	TRBV19	NA	NA
CASSNRDPVSFF	TGTGCCAGCAGTAACCGGGACCCCGTGTCTTTCTTC	TRBJ2-1	TRBV2	NA	NA
CASSAGVGTTPGELFF	TGTGCCAGCAGCGCTGGCGTGGGAACGACACCGGGTGAGCTGTTTTTT	TRBJ2-2	TRBV9	NA	NA
CAISGLRFPEQFF	TGTGCCATCAGTGGTTTACGTTTCCCCGAGCAGTTCTTC	TRBJ2-1	TRBV10-3	NA	NA
CASSETSGGGNEQYF	TGTGCCAGCAGTGAAACTAGCGGGGGCGGGAACGAGCAGTACTTC	TRBJ2-7	TRBV10-3	few	TRBD2
CASSFGGDTEAFF	TGCGCCAGCAGCTTCGGGGGCGACACTGAAGCTTTCTTT	TRBJ1-1	TRBV5-1	NA	NA
CASGVGETQYF	TGTGCTAGTGGGGTCGGGGAGACCCAGTACTTC	TRBJ2-5	TRBV12-5	NA	NA